The clone carrying this T cell receptor (beta chain) showed up just a few times. No antigen is known for it. Researchers took RNA transcripts and amplified the TCR beta CDR3 regions from them. A set of HTBI primers served as the primers for a first-round RT-PCR of the TCR CDR3. TCRdb fed the multiplex PCR reads into MiXCR, producing one record per CDR3 protein. This sample yields 450,000 to 650,000 distinct CDR3 sequences, of which about 15% are seen a single time; 15% to 20% belongs to the top ten. The V end lost 1 base, the J end lost 5 bases, and 14 bases lay between the germline ends. This CDR3 contains 16 residues. CDR1 is LNHDA, CDR2 SQIVND, per germline (reference sequence). The data were obtained in a study of T cells in Graves' hyperthyroidism and ophthalmopathy. Notes on the study in general: A model of 13 V-J pairs discriminated ophthalmopathy from stable hyperthyroidism. Ophthalmopathy got predicted by the model a median around 6.6 months before its onset.

Each ophthalmopathy patient scored at least 3 on the Clinical Activity Score and at least 4 on NOSPECS grade, with duration under 3 months. Those patients with uncontrolled infection, other autoimmune disease, pregnancy or lactation were excluded. The chain is built from TRBV19 and TRBJ2-2; perhaps TRBD2 as D (6 bases). This TCR was recovered from a woman aged 18-29 years with Graves' ophthalmopathy. Sample: blood. The CDR3 loop reads CASSIGQAAGTGELFF. The CDR3 DNA reads as TGTGCCAGTAGTATAGGGCAGGCCGCGGGGACCGGGGAGCTGTTTTTT.